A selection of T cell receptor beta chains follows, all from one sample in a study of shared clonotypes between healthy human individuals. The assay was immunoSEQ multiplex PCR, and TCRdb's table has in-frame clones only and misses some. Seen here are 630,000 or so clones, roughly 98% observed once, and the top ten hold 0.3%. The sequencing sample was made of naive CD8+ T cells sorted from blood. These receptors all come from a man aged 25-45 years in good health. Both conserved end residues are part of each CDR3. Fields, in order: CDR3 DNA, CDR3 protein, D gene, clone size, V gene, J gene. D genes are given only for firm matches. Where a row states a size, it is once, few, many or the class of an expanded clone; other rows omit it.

CDR3 DNA: TGTGCCAGCAGTTTTGACAGCTCTCTCGGCGAGCAGTACTTC
CDR3 protein: CASSFDSSLGEQYF
D gene: NA
clone size: NA
V gene: TRBV28
J gene: TRBJ2-7

CDR3 DNA: TGTGCCAGCAGCTACCGAGGGTCGGTAGAGGAAAACATTCAGTACTTC
CDR3 protein: CASSYRGSVEENIQYF
D gene: NA
clone size: NA
V gene: TRBV7-9
J gene: TRBJ2-4

CDR3 DNA: TGTGCCAGCACCCTCGGCGGAAGCTCCTACAATGAGCAGTTCTTC
CDR3 protein: CASTLGGSSYNEQFF
D gene: NA
clone size: many
V gene: TRBV5-5
J gene: TRBJ2-1

CDR3 DNA: TGCAGCGTTGAAGCCAGGGGGACTGGAAACACCATATATTTT
CDR3 protein: CSVEARGTGNTIYF
D gene: TRBD1
clone size: once
V gene: TRBV29-1
J gene: TRBJ1-3

CDR3 DNA: TGTGCCAGCAGCTTGGTGGGAAGCACAGATACGCAGTATTTT
CDR3 protein: CASSLVGSTDTQYF
D gene: NA
clone size: NA
V gene: TRBV5-6
J gene: TRBJ2-3

CDR3 DNA: TGTGCCAGCAGCTTAGTGGCGGGCCTCTCCTACGAGCAGTACTTC
CDR3 protein: CASSLVAGLSYEQYF
D gene: NA
clone size: NA
V gene: TRBV7-2
J gene: TRBJ2-7

CDR3 DNA: TGTGCCAGCAGCTTTAGGGAGGAAAATCAGCCCCAGCATTTT
CDR3 protein: CASSFREENQPQHF
D gene: NA
clone size: NA
V gene: TRBV5-6
J gene: TRBJ1-5

CDR3 DNA: TGTGCCAGCAGCTTGGATGGGTCCCCTTCCACAGATACGCAGTATTTT
CDR3 protein: CASSLDGSPSTDTQYF
D gene: NA
clone size: NA
V gene: TRBV7-9
J gene: TRBJ2-3

CDR3 DNA: TGCGCCAGCAGTGACCCCCTTAGTGGACCGGGGGACTACAATGAGCAGTTCTTC
CDR3 protein: CASSDPLSGPGDYNEQFF
D gene: NA
clone size: NA
V gene: TRBV10-1
J gene: TRBJ2-1

CDR3 DNA: TGCGCCAGCAGCACCACCCTAATCCAGGGTTACGAGCAGTACTTC
CDR3 protein: CASSTTLIQGYEQYF
D gene: NA
clone size: NA
V gene: TRBV5-1
J gene: TRBJ2-7

CDR3 DNA: TGTGCCAGCCGTCTTAGGGTAGAACAACGGGAGCTGTTTTTT
CDR3 protein: CASRLRVEQRELFF
D gene: NA
clone size: NA
V gene: TRBV27
J gene: TRBJ2-2

CDR3 DNA: TGTGCCAGCAGCTTACTCTCGGGGCAGGGGGGAGAGACCCAGTACTTC
CDR3 protein: CASSLLSGQGGETQYF
D gene: NA
clone size: NA
V gene: TRBV11-2
J gene: TRBJ2-5

CDR3 DNA: TGTGCCAGCAGCTTAGTAACGGTCTCCTACGAGCAGTACTTC
CDR3 protein: CASSLVTVSYEQYF
D gene: NA
clone size: NA
V gene: TRBV7-2
J gene: TRBJ2-7

CDR3 DNA: TGCGCCAGCAGCCAAGGACTAGCGGGAAACACCGGGGAGCTGTTTTTT
CDR3 protein: CASSQGLAGNTGELFF
D gene: TRBD2
clone size: NA
V gene: TRBV4-3
J gene: TRBJ2-2

CDR3 DNA: TGTGCCAGCATAGGAAGGGACAGGGACCTGAACACTGAAGCTTTCTTT
CDR3 protein: CASIGRDRDLNTEAFF
D gene: TRBD1
clone size: NA
V gene: TRBV11-2
J gene: TRBJ1-1